Below, 29 T cell receptor beta chains from the same sample are listed, as sequenced in a study of OX40 agonist ivuxolimab in advanced cancers. Produced via immunoSEQ multiplex PCR; TCRdb's table is partial and in-frame only. Of under 40,000 clones listed, about 87% are singletons. The sample consisted of CD4+ or CD8+ T cells sorted from blood, taken in a trial of the OX40 agonist ivuxolimab. These receptors were collected from an adult with an advanced solid tumor such as melanoma, head and neck, liver or kidney cancer.

The CDR3 is CASSEGPGGTGELFF. CDR3 DNA: TGTGCCAGCAGTGAAGGTCCAGGGGGCACCGGGGAGCTGTTTTTT. V and J are TRBV6-1 and TRBJ2-2; TRBD1 aligns across 7 bases. This CDR3 has 15 amino acids. Trimming took 1 base from V and 4 from J; bases not matched to a gene: 3. The germline CDR1 and CDR2 sequences are MNHNS and SASEGT.

This clone was observed once. The J gene is TRBJ2-5, the V gene TRBV7-2; 8 bases map to TRBD2. The V gene end was trimmed by 1 base and the J gene end by 5 bases; junction bases not matched to a gene: 6. The CDR3 covers 15 residues. From germline, CDR1 is SGHTA and CDR2 FQGNSA. The CDR3 region is CASSLVAGMLETQYF. The CDR3 bases are TGTGCCAGCAGCTTAGTAGCGGGAATGTTGGAGACCCAGTACTTC.

The chain carries TRBV5-5 and TRBJ1-1; maybe TRBD1 (5 bases). Germline CDR1 is SGHKS and CDR2 is YYEKEE (reference sequence). V dropped 4 bases and J dropped 4 bases, with 11 bases sitting between them. CDR3 size: 13 residues. The CDR3 DNA reads TGTGCCAGCAGCCCGGGACTGACCACTGAAGCTTTCTTT. Translation gives CASSPGLTTEAFF.

The chain joins TRBV5-1 to TRBJ2-1; 11 bases fit TRBD2. Germline CDR1 is SGHRS and CDR2 is YFSETQ. V lost 3 bases, J lost 6 bases, and 5 bases stayed unmatched. CDR3 length equals 15 residues. CDR3 residues: CASSWTSGQFNEQFF. For the CDR3, the DNA is TGCGCCAGCAGCTGGACTAGCGGGCAATTCAATGAGCAGTTCTTC.

The V and J genes are TRBV6-5 and TRBJ2-7; TRBD2 aligns across 9 bases. With V trimmed by 0 bases and J by 4 bases, 4 bases remained unmatched. The CDR3 consists of 15 residues. CDR1 and CDR2 (germline): MNHEY, SVGAGI. CDR3 DNA sequence: TGTGCCAGCAGTTACTCCCCGGGACTAGCTTACGAGCAGTACTTC. Its protein is CASSYSPGLAYEQYF.

The V and J genes are TRBV9 and TRBJ2-4, with D possibly TRBD2 on 5 matching bases. In germline, CDR1 is SGDLS, CDR2 YYNGEE. Trimming cost V 4 bases and J 8 bases, with 19 bases left between them. The CDR3 consists of 15 residues. The CDR3 loop reads CASSPRGLKRDIQYF. The CDR3 DNA reads TGTGCCAGCAGCCCCCGAGGCCTCAAGAGGGACATTCAGTACTTC.

V is TRBV5-1 and J is TRBJ2-7; 8 nucleotides agree with TRBD1. Germline values: CDR1 SGHRS, CDR2 YFSETQ. With V trimmed by 6 bases and J by 3 bases, 11 bases remained unmatched. This CDR3 is 15 amino acids long. CDR3 sequence reads: CASTDGQGVIYEQYF. For the CDR3, the DNA is TGCGCCAGCACCGATGGACAGGGAGTGATCTACGAGCAGTACTTC. Combining the CDR3 with reference TRBV5-1 and TRBJ2-7 gives the whole variable domain KAGVTQTPRYLIKTRGQQVTLSCSPISGHRSVSWYQQTPGQGLQFLFEYFSETQRNKGNFPGRFSGRQFSNSRSEMNVSTLELGDSALYLCASTDGQGVIYEQYFGPGTRLTVT.

As DNA, the CDR3 is TGCAGCGTTGACTTTTGGCCCACAGGGGGCCAGAGCACAGATACGCAGTATTTT. It yields the protein CSVDFWPTGGQSTDTQYF. The gene calls are TRBV29-1 and TRBJ2-3; TRBD1 matches at 9 bases. Looked up from germline, CDR1 is SQVTM and CDR2 is ANQGSEA. Losses at the gene ends were 3 bases for V and 0 bases for J; bases not matched to a gene: 13. The CDR3 covers 18 residues.

This chain connects TRBV5-1 to TRBJ1-1; 11 bases agree with TRBD1. The V gene's germline CDR1 is SGHRS and CDR2 YFSETQ. CDR3 length: 14 residues. The V and J ends lost 4 bases and 5 bases, in that order; junction bases with no gene match: 4. CDR3 DNA sequence: TGCGCCAGCAGCCCGGACAGGGGGCGGACTGAAGCTTTCTTT. Protein sequence: CASSPDRGRTEAFF.

This chain links TRBV7-9 with TRBJ1-2; 9 bases map to TRBD1. CDR3 length: 15 amino acids. V shed 1 base and J 5 bases; nucleotides not matched to a gene: 5. Germline V gives CDR1 SEHNR, CDR2 FQNEAQ (reference sequence). The CDR3 loop reads CASSLDRGRNYGYTF. The CDR3 nucleotides are TGTGCCAGCAGCTTAGACAGGGGGCGAAATTATGGCTACACCTTC.

This clone was observed a single time. V gene TRBV27 combines with J gene TRBJ1-3, with no clear D. The J call may be wrong; the DNA end is better matched by TRBJ2-2. There are 11 residues in the CDR3. Germline V CDR1 and CDR2: MNHEY, SMNVEV (reference sequence). The CDR3 DNA sequence: TGTGCCAGCGAGCACACCGGGGAGCTGTTTTTT. Amino acids: CASEHTGELFF.

The chain's CDR3 is CASQRLATSTDTQYF. CDR3 DNA: TGTGCCAGCCAGAGACTAGCGACTAGCACAGATACGCAGTATTTT. J is TRBJ2-3 and V is TRBV2; 8 bases match TRBD2. This CDR3 is 15 amino acids long. Trimming at V came to 8 bases and at J to 0 bases, leaving 7 bases not matched to a gene. Germline-derived CDR1 and CDR2 are SNHLY and FYNNEI.

V and J are TRBV5-5 and TRBJ2-7; D unclear. The V end lost 6 bases, the J end lost 3 bases, and 13 bases lay between the germline ends. Looked up from germline, CDR1 is SGHKS and CDR2 is YYEKEE (reference sequence). The CDR3 has 13 residues. CDR3 protein: CASTGPPIYEQYF. The DNA of the CDR3 is TGTGCCAGCACCGGGCCTCCGATCTACGAGCAGTACTTC.

The rearrangement uses TRBV2 and TRBJ1-2; D unclear. From germline, CDR1 is SNHLY and CDR2 FYNNEI. This CDR3 spans 11 amino acids. The V gene lost 11 bases and the J gene lost 4 bases, with 11 bases spanning the gap. Here the CDR3 DNA reads TGTGCCGTACGTAGACTCTATGGCTACACCTTC. This sequence encodes CAVRRLYGYTF.

This clone has only one observation. The chain carries TRBV2 and TRBJ2-3; D remains ambiguous. Germline V gene data show CDR1 as SNHLY and CDR2 as FYNNEI. The V gene lost 8 bases and the J gene lost 2 bases, with 5 bases spanning the gap. This CDR3 is built from 11 residues. Written as DNA, the CDR3 is TGTGCCAGCCCCGCCACAGATACGCAGTATTTT. This gives the protein CASPATDTQYF.

The V gene is TRBV27, the J gene TRBJ2-3; D call uncertain. CDR1 is MNHEY, CDR2 SMNVEV, per germline (reference sequence). V was trimmed by 5 bases and J by 5 bases, leaving 11 bases between them. This CDR3 comprises 13 residues. The CDR3 loop is CASSPLLVDTQYF. For the CDR3, the DNA is TGTGCCAGCAGTCCCCTCTTAGTAGATACGCAGTATTTT.

J is TRBJ2-7 and V is TRBV4-1; D gene ambiguous. CDR1 and CDR2 from the germline V gene are MGHRA and YSYEKL. V was shortened by 0 bases and J by 3 bases, with 12 bases between the two germline ends. The CDR3 consists of 15 residues. CDR3: CASSQDQVNYYEQYF. Written as DNA, the CDR3 is TGCGCCAGCAGCCAAGATCAGGTGAATTACTACGAGCAGTACTTC.

This clone was counted between two and nine times. The V gene is TRBV5-8, the J gene TRBJ2-1; D not resolved. The CDR3 loop spans 16 amino acids. Trimming shortened V by 0 bases and J by 13 bases, and 23 bases separated the two germline ends. CDR1 and CDR2 (germline): SGHTS, YDEGEE. The CDR3 sequence: CASSLDGGGYNVDQFF. In nucleotides, the CDR3 is TGTGCCAGCAGCTTGGACGGTGGCGGCTACAATGTTGATCAGTTCTTC. Based on the CDR3 plus reference TRBV5-8 and TRBJ2-1, the full variable domain is EAGVTQSPTHLIKTRGQQATLRCSPISGHTSVYWYQQALGLGLQFLLWYDEGEERNRGNFPPRFSGRQFPNYSSELNVNALELEDSALYLCASSLDGGGYNVDQFFGPGTRLTVL.

J is TRBJ2-7 and V is TRBV10-3; TRBD2 is a possible D gene (6 bases). The CDR3 is 13 residues long. V was pared by 2 bases and J by 4 bases, with 9 bases between. From germline, CDR1 is ENHRY and CDR2 SYGVKD. The CDR3 region is CAISEPGGYEQYF. For the CDR3, the DNA is TGTGCCATCAGTGAGCCCGGGGGTTACGAGCAGTACTTC.

The V call is TRBV28, the J call TRBJ2-1; tentatively, D is TRBD2 (5 bases). V shed 1 base and J shed 5 bases, with 6 bases lying between them. The CDR3 sequence is 13 residues long. Germline V gene sequence: CDR1 MDHEN, CDR2 SYDVKM. This CDR3 reads CASSLLRDNEQFF. The CDR3 DNA is TGTGCCAGCAGTTTATTGAGGGACAATGAGCAGTTCTTC. The complete variable domain, with remaining parts taken from reference TRBV28 and TRBJ2-1, reads DVKVTQSSRYLVKRTGEKVFLECVQDMDHENMFWYRQDPGLGLRLIYFSYDVKMKEKGDIPEGYSVSREKKERFSLILESASTNQTSMYLCASSLLRDNEQFFGPGTRLTVL.

The CDR3 protein is CASNRLLTTDTQYF. The CDR3 nucleotides read TGTGCCAGCAACAGGCTCCTAACCACAGATACGCAGTATTTT. The chain uses TRBV28 and TRBJ2-3; perhaps TRBD1 as D (5 bases). V was clipped by 7 bases and J by 2 bases, with 13 bases between them. Germline assignment: CDR1 MDHEN and CDR2 SYDVKM. This CDR3 comprises 14 residues. The whole variable domain, remainder taken from reference TRBV28 and TRBJ2-3, is DVKVTQSSRYLVKRTGEKVFLECVQDMDHENMFWYRQDPGLGLRLIYFSYDVKMKEKGDIPEGYSVSREKKERFSLILESASTNQTSMYLCASNRLLTTDTQYFGPGTRLTVL.

The rearrangement links TRBV27 to TRBJ1-5; unclear D gene. This CDR3 comprises 14 residues. V was pared by 3 bases and J by 7 bases, with 13 bases between. Germline assignment: CDR1 MNHEY and CDR2 SMNVEV (reference sequence). DNA of the CDR3: TGTGCCAGCAGTTTGGTGGGTCTCGGCCAGCCCCAGCATTTT. Translation: CASSLVGLGQPQHF.

This chain uses TRBV28 with TRBJ2-5, with TRBD1 as a possible D gene (6 bases). V shed 2 bases and J shed 5 bases, with 15 bases lying between them. The CDR3 contains 15 residues. CDR1 is MDHEN, CDR2 SYDVKM, per germline. The CDR3 bases are TGTGCCAGCAGTTTAGTGAGGGGGTCCGGGGAGACCCAGTACTTC. Its translation: CASSLVRGSGETQYF.

The chain has TRBV11-3 and TRBJ2-2; TRBD1 matches at 7 bases. This CDR3 is 15 amino acids long. Per germline, CDR1 SGHNT and CDR2 YENEEA. V trimming: 3 bases; J trimming: 1 base; junction bases outside the gene matches: 2. The CDR3 nucleotides are TGTGCCAGCAGCTTTCGACAGGGGAACACCGGGGAGCTGTTTTTT. It codes for CASSFRQGNTGELFF.

The chain links TRBV6-6 to TRBJ1-1; D uncertain. The V gene lost 5 bases and the J gene lost 1 base, with 11 bases spanning the gap. The germline CDR1 and CDR2 sequences are MNHNY and SVGAGI (reference sequence). The CDR3 length is 14 residues. The DNA for the CDR3 is TGTGCCAGCAGTGAGACGGTGGGGAACACTGAAGCTTTCTTT. Translation gives CASSETVGNTEAFF.

The rearrangement uses TRBV11-2 and TRBJ1-2; 10 bases map to TRBD1. CDR3 length equals 17 residues. The V gene end was trimmed by 0 bases and the J gene end by 5 bases; junction bases not matched to a gene: 9. Germline CDR1 SGHAT, CDR2 FQNNGV. The CDR3 loop is CASSLDLRGQGIYGYTF. The CDR3 DNA is TGTGCCAGCAGCTTAGATCTCAGGGGACAGGGGATTTATGGCTACACCTTC.

The chain joins TRBV10-3 to TRBJ2-7; D is uncertain. The ends were cut back, 7 bases at V and 2 bases at J, with 6 bases in the middle. The germline V gene encodes CDR1 ENHRY and CDR2 SYGVKD. This CDR3 spans 11 amino acids. CDR3 in amino acids: CAIKSPYEQYF. The CDR3, as DNA: TGTGCCATCAAATCTCCCTACGAGCAGTACTTC.

This chain uses TRBV6-1 with TRBJ2-1, with a weak D call TRBD2 (5 bases). The CDR3 spans 15 residues. Between the trimmed V and J ends, which lost 2 bases and 8 bases, there was a span of 16 bases. Germline V gene sequence: CDR1 MNHNS, CDR2 SASEGT. CDR3 nucleotides: TGTGCCAGCAGTGAAAAGATTCGAGGGTTGGATGAGCAGTTCTTC. Its protein product is CASSEKIRGLDEQFF.

The chain has TRBV5-1 and TRBJ2-7; possibly TRBD2 for D (6 bases). There are 15 residues in the CDR3. Germline CDR1 and CDR2: SGHRS and YFSETQ. V was cut by 0 bases and J by 0 bases, with 10 bases left in between. The CDR3 loop reads CASSLGGLSSYEQYF. The DNA for the CDR3 is TGCGCCAGCAGCTTGGGCGGACTAAGCTCCTACGAGCAGTACTTC.